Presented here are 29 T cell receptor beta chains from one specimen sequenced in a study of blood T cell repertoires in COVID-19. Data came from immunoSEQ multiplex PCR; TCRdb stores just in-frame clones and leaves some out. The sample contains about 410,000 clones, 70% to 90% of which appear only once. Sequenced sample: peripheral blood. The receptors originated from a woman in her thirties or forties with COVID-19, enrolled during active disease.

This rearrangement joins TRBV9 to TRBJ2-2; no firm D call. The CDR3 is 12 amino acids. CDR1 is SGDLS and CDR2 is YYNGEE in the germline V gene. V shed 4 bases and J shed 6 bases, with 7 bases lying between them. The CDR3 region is CASSFRAGELFF. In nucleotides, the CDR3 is TGTGCCAGCAGCTTTCGGGCCGGGGAGCTGTTTTTT.

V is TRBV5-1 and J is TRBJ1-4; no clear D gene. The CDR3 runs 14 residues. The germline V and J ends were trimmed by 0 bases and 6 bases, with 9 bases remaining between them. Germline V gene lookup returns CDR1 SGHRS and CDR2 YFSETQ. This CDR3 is CASSLEPGDEKLFF. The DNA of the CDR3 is TGCGCCAGCAGCTTGGAGCCCGGGGATGAAAAACTGTTTTTT.

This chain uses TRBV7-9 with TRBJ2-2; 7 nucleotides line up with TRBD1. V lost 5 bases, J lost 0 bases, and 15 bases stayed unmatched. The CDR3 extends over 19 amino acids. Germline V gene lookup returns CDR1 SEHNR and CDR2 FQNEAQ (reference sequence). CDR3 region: CASSRATGLGGTNTGELFF. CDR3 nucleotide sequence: TGTGCCAGCAGCCGTGCGACAGGGTTAGGGGGCACGAACACCGGGGAGCTGTTTTTT.

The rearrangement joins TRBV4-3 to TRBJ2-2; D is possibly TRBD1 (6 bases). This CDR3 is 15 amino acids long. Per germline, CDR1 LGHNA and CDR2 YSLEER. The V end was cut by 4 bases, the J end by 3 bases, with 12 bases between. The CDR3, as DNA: TGCGCCAGCAGCCTAACGGACAGAGACACCGGGGAGCTGTTTTTT. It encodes CASSLTDRDTGELFF.

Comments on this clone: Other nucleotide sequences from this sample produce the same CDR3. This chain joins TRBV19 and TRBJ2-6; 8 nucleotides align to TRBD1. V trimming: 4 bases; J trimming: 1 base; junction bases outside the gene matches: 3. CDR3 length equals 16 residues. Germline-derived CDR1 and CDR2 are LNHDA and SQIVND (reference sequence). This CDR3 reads CASSTGTGSGANVLTF. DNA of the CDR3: TGTGCCAGTAGTACCGGGACAGGTTCTGGGGCCAACGTCCTGACTTTC. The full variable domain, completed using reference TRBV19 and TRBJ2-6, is DGGITQSPKYLFRKEGQNVTLSCEQNLNHDAMYWYRQDPGQGLRLIYYSQIVNDFQKGDIAEGYSVSREKKESFPLTVTSAQKNPTAFYLCASSTGTGSGANVLTFGAGSRLTVL.

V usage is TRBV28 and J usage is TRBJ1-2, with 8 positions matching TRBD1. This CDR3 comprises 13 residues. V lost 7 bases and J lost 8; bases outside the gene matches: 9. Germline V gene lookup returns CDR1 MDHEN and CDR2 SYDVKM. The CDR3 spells CASTQGQGRGYTF. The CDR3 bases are TGTGCCAGCACCCAAGGACAGGGACGGGGCTACACCTTC.

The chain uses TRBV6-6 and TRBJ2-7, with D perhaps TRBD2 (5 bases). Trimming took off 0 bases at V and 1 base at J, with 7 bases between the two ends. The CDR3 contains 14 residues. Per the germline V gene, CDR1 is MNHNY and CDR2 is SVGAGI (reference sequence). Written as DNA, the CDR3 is TGTGCCAGCAGTTACTCTGAGGGTTCCTACGAGCAGTACTTC. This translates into CASSYSEGSYEQYF.

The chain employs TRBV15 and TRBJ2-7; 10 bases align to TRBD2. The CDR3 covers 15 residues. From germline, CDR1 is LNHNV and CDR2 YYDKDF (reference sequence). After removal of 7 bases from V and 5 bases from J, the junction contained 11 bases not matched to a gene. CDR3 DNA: TGTGCCACCACCGGCGGGACTAGCGTTGTTGACGAGCAGTACTTC. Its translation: CATTGGTSVVDEQYF.

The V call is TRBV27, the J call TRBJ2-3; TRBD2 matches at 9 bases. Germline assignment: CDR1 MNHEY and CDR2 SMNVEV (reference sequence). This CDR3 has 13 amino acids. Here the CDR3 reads CASSAGGADTQYF. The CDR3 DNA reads TGTGCTTCGTCGGCGGGGGGGGCAGATACGCAGTATTTT.

CDR3 nucleotides: TGTGCCAGCAGCCAAATGTCGGTGAACACTGAAGCTTTCTTT. This codes for CASSQMSVNTEAFF. The V and J genes are TRBV3-1 (or the pseudogene TRBV3-2) and TRBJ1-1; no clear D gene. The germline V and J ends were trimmed by 2 bases and 0 bases, with 7 bases remaining between them. The CDR3 runs to 14 residues. Germline V lookup: CDR1 LGHDT, CDR2 YNNKEL (reference sequence).

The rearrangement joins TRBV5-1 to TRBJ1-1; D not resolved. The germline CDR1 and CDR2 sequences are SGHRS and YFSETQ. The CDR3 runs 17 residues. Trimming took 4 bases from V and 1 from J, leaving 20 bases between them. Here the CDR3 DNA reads TGCGCCAGCAGCCAAACGGGGAATCGACACCAGAACACTGAAGCTTTCTTT. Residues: CASSQTGNRHQNTEAFF. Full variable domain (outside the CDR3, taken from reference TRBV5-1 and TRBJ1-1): KAGVTQTPRYLIKTRGQQVTLSCSPISGHRSVSWYQQTPGQGLQFLFEYFSETQRNKGNFPGRFSGRQFSNSRSEMNVSTLELGDSALYLCASSQTGNRHQNTEAFFGQGTRLTVV.

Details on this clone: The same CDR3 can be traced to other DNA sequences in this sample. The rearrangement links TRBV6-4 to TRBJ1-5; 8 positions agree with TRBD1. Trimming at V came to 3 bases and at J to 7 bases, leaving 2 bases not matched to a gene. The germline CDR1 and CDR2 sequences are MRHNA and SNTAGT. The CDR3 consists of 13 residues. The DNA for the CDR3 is TGTGCCAGCAGTGAACAGGGGGGGCAGCCCCAGCATTTT. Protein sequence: CASSEQGGQPQHF.

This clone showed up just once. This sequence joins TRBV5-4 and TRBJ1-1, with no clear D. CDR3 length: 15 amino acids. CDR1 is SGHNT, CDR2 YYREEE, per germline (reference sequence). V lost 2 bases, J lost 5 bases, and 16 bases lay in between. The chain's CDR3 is CASSLGGILDTEAFF. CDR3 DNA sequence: TGTGCCAGCAGCTTAGGAGGGATCTTGGATACTGAAGCTTTCTTT.

The CDR3, as DNA: TGCGCCAGCAGTCGCTCGGGACAGGGAGGGGGTGAAGCTTTCTTT. Residues: CASSRSGQGGGEAFF. This chain uses TRBV5-1 with TRBJ1-1, with 9 bases matching TRBD1. The CDR3 sequence is 15 residues long. Germline V gene sequence: CDR1 SGHRS, CDR2 YFSETQ. V shed 5 bases and J 7 bases; nucleotides not matched to a gene: 12.

CDR3 nucleotide sequence: TGCGCCAGCAGCTTGGCCCTAGCTGGGTACCAAGAGACCCAGTACTTC. It translates to CASSLALAGYQETQYF. The chain has TRBV5-1 and TRBJ2-5; the D gene is possibly TRBD2 (5 bases). The CDR3 runs to 16 residues. Trimming left V 0 bases short and J 0 bases short, with 12 bases between. The germline CDR1 and CDR2 sequences are SGHRS and YFSETQ.

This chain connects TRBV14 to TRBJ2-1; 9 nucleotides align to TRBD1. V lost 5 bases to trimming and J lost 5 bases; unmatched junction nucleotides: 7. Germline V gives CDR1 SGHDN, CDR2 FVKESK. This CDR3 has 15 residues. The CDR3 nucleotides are TGTGCCAGCAGCAACCGGGACAGGGCTAACAATGAGCAGTTCTTC. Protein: CASSNRDRANNEQFF.

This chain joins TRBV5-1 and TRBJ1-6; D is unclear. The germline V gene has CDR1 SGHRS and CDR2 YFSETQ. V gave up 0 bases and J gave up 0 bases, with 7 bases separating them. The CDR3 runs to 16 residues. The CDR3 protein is CASSLAGYSYNSPLHF. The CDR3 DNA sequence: TGCGCCAGCAGCTTGGCCGGGTACTCCTATAATTCACCCCTCCACTTT. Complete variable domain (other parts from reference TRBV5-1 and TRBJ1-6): KAGVTQTPRYLIKTRGQQVTLSCSPISGHRSVSWYQQTPGQGLQFLFEYFSETQRNKGNFPGRFSGRQFSNSRSEMNVSTLELGDSALYLCASSLAGYSYNSPLHFGNGTRLTVT.

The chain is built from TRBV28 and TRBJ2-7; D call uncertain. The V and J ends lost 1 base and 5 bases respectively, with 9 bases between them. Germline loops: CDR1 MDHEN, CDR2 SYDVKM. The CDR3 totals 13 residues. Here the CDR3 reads CASSLLAPHEQYF. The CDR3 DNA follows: TGTGCCAGCAGTTTATTAGCCCCTCACGAGCAGTACTTC.

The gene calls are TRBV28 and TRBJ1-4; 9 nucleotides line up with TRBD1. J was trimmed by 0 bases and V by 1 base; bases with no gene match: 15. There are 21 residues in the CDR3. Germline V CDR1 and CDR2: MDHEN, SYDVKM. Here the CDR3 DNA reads TGTGCCAGCAGTTTATTTGGTTTCACAGCCCGGGACAGGGCAACTAATGAAAAACTGTTTTTT. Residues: CASSLFGFTARDRATNEKLFF.

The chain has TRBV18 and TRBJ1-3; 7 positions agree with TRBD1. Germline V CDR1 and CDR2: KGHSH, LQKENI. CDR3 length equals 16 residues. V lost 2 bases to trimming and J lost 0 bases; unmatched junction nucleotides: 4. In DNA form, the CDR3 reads TGTGCCAGCTCACCATGGACAGGCCGCTCTGGAAACACCATATATTTT. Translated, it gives CASSPWTGRSGNTIYF.

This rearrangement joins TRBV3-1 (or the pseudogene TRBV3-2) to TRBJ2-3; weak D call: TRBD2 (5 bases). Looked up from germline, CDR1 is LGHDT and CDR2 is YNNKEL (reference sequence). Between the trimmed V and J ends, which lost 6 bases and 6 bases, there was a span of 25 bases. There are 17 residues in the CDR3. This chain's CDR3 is CASSPLLKGNGMDTQYF. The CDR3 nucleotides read TGTGCCAGCAGTCCCCTACTTAAAGGCAACGGGATGGATACGCAGTATTTT.

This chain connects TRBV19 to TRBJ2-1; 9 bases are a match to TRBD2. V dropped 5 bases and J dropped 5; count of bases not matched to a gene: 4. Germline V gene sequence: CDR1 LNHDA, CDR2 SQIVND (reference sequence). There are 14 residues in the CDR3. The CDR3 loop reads CASSPSGTDNEQFF. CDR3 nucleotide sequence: TGTGCCAGTAGTCCTAGCGGGACCGACAATGAGCAGTTCTTC.

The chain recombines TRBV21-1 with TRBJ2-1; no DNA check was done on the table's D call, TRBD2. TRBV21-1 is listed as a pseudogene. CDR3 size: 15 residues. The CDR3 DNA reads TGTGCCAGCACACTGAAACGGGGGGAACGCAATGAGCAGTTCTTC. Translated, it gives CASTLKRGERNEQFF.

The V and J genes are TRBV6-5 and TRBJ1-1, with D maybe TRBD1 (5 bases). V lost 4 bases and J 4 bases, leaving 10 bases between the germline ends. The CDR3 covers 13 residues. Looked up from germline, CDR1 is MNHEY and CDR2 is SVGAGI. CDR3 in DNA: TGTGCCAGCAGTTCTCCAGGGATCACTGAAGCTTTCTTT. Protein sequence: CASSSPGITEAFF.

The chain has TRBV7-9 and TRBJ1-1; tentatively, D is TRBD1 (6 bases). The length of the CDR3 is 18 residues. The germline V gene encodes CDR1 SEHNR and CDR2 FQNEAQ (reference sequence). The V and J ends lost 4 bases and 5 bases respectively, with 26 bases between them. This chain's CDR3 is CASSSPGHPKGSGTEAFF. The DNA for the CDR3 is TGTGCCAGCAGCTCCCCGGGACACCCAAAGGGCTCGGGGACTGAAGCTTTCTTT.

The CDR3 sequence: CASSSTKQETQYF. The CDR3 nucleotides read TGTGCCAGCAGCTCAACCAAACAAGAGACCCAGTACTTC. The V call is TRBV7-3, the J call TRBJ2-5, with D hard to call. V was trimmed by 4 bases and J by 2 bases, leaving 8 bases between them. The germline gives CDR1 SGHTA, CDR2 FQGTGA. The CDR3 totals 13 residues.

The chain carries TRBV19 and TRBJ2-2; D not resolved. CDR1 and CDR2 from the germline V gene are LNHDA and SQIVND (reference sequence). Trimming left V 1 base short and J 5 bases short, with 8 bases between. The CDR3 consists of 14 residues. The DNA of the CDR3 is TGTGCCAGTAGTATAGTAAGCCTAACCGGGGAGCTGTTTTTT. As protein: CASSIVSLTGELFF.

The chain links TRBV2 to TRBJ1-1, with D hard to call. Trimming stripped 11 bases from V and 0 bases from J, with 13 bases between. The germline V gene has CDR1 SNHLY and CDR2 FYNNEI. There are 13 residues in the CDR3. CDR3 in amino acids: CAYGESLNTEAFF. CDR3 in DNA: TGTGCCTACGGGGAGAGTCTGAACACTGAAGCTTTCTTT.

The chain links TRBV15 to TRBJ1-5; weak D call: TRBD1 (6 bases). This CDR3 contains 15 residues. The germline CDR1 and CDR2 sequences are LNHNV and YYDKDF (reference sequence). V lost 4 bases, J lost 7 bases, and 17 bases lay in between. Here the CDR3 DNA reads TGTGCCACCAGCATTCAGAGGGGGATCGGACAGCCCCAGCATTTT. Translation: CATSIQRGIGQPQHF.